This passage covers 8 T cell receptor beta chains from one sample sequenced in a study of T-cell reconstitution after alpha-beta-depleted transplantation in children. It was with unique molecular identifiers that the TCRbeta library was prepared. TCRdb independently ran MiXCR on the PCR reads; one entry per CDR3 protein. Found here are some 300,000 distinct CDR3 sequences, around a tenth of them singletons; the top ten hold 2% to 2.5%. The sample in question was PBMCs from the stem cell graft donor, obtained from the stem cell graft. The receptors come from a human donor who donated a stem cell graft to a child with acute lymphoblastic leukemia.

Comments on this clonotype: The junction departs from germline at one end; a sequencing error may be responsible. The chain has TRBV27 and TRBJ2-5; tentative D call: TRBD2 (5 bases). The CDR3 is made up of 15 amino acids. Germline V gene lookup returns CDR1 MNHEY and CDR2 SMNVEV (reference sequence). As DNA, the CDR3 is TGTGCCAGCGGTTTGGGTGGGAGCATCCAAGAGACCCAGTACTTC. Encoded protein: CASGLGGSIQETQYF.

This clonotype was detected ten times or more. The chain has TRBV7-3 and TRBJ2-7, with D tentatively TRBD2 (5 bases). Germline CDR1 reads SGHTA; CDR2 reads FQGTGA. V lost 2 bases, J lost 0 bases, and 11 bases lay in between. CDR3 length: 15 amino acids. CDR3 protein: CASSLFPGVSYEQYF. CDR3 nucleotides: TGTGCCAGCAGCTTATTCCCCGGGGTCTCCTACGAGCAGTACTTC.

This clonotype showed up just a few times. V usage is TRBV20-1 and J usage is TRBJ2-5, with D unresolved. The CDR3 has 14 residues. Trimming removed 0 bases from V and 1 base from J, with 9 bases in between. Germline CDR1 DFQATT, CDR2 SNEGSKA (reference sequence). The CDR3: CSARDLAGQETQYF. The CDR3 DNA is TGCAGTGCTAGAGATTTGGCCGGCCAAGAGACCCAGTACTTC.

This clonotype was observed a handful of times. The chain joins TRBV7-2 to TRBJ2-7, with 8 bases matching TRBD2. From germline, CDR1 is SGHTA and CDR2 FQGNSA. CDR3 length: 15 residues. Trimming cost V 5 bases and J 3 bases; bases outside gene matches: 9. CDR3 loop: CASSPRGGRFYEQYF. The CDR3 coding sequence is TGTGCCAGCAGCCCGCGCGGCGGGAGGTTCTACGAGCAGTACTTC. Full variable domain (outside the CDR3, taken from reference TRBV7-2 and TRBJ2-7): GAGVSQSPSNKVTEKGKDVELRCDPISGHTALYWYRQSLGQGLEFLIYFQGNSAPDKSGLPSDRFSAERTGGSVSTLTIQRTQQEDSAVYLCASSPRGGRFYEQYFGPGTRLTVT.

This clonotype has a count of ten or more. The CDR3 reads CASLTTRGSPLHF. In DNA form, the CDR3 reads TGTGCCAGCTTGACAACCCGGGGGTCACCCCTCCACTTT. The J gene is TRBJ1-6, the V gene TRBV27; possible D gene TRBD1, 5 bases. The V gene lost 8 bases and the J gene lost 10 bases, with 15 bases spanning the gap. CDR3 length: 13 residues. The germline gives CDR1 MNHEY, CDR2 SMNVEV (reference sequence).

The CDR3 loop reads CASSPIGQGGELIEAFF. Here the CDR3 DNA reads TGTGCCAGCAGCCCTATTGGACAGGGAGGAGAGCTCATAGAAGCTTTCTTT. The V and J genes are TRBV11-2 and TRBJ1-1; TRBD1 aligns across 8 bases. The length of the CDR3 is 17 residues. V was pared by 5 bases and J by 8 bases, with 19 bases of the junction left unmatched. Germline loops: CDR1 SGHAT, CDR2 FQNNGV.

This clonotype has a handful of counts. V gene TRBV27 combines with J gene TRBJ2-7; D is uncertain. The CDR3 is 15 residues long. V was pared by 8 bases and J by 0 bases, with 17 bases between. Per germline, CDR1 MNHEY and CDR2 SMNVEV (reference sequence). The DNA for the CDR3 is TGTGCCAGCTACCTGGCGCGCCTGTCCTCCTACGAGCAGTACTTC. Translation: CASYLARLSSYEQYF.

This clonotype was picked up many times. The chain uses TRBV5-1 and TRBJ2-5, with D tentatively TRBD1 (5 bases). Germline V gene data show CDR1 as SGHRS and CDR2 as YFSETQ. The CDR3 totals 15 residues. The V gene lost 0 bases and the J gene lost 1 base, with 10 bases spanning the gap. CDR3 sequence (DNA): TGCGCCAGCAGCTTGGGACCAGGGTCCCAAGAGACCCAGTACTTC. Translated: CASSLGPGSQETQYF.